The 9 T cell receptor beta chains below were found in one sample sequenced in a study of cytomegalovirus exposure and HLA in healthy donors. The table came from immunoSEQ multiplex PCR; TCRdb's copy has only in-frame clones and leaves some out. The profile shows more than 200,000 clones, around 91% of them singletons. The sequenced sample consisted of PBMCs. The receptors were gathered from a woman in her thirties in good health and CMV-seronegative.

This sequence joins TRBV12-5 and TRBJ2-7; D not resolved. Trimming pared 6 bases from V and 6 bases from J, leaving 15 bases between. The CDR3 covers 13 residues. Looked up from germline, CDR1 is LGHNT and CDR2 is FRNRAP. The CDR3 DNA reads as TGTGCTAGTGGGGATACTCTAGAAACCGAGCAGTACTTC. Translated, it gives CASGDTLETEQYF.

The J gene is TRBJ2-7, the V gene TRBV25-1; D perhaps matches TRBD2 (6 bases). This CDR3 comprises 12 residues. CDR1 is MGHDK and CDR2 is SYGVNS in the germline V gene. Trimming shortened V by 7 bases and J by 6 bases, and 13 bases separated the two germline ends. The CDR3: CASKIGGGEQYF. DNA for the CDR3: TGTGCCAGCAAAATCGGGGGAGGCGAGCAGTACTTC.

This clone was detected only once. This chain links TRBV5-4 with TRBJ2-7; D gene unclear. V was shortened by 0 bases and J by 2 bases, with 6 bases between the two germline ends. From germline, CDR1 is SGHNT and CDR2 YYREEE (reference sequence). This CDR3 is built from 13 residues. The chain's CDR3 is CASSLGDPYEQYF. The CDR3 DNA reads TGTGCCAGCAGCTTGGGGGATCCCTACGAGCAGTACTTC.

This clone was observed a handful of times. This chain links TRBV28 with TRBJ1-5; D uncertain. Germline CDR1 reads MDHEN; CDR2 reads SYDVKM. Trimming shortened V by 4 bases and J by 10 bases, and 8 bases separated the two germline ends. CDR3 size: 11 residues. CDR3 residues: CASSSQVPQHF. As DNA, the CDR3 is TGTGCCAGCAGTTCCCAAGTCCCCCAGCATTTT.

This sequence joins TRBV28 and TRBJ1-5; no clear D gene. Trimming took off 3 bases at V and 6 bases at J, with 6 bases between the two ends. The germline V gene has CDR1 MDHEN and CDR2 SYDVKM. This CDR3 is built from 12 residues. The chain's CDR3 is CASSFPPQPQHF. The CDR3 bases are TGTGCCAGCAGTTTCCCCCCTCAGCCCCAGCATTTT. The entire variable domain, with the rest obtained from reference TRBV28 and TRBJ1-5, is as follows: DVKVTQSSRYLVKRTGEKVFLECVQDMDHENMFWYRQDPGLGLRLIYFSYDVKMKEKGDIPEGYSVSREKKERFSLILESASTNQTSMYLCASSFPPQPQHFGDGTRLSIL.

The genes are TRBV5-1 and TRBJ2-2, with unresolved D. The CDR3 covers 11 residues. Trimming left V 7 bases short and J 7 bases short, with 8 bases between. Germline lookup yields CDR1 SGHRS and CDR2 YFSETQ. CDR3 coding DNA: TGCGCCAGCTCCGACCTCGGGGAGCTGTTTTTT. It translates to CASSDLGELFF.

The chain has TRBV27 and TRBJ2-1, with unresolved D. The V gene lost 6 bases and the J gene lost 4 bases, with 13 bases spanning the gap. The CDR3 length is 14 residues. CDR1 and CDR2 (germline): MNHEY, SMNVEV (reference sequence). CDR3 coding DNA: TGTGCCAGCAGCCCAACCCCAGATTACAATGAGCAGTTCTTC. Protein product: CASSPTPDYNEQFF.

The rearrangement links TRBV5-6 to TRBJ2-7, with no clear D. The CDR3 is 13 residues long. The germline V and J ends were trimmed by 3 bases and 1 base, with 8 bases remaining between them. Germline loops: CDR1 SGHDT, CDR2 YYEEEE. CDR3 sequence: CASSSDNSYEQYF. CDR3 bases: TGTGCCAGCAGCTCGGATAATTCCTACGAGCAGTACTTC.

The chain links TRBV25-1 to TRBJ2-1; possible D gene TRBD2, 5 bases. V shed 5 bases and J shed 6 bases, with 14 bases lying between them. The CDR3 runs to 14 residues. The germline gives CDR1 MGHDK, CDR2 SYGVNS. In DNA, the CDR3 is TGTGCCAGCAGTAGAGGAGGTGCGGGCAATGAGCAGTTCTTC. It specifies CASSRGGAGNEQFF.